The present T cell receptor (beta chain) was sequenced within a study of T cells after yellow fever vaccination. 5'RACE template switching generated TCR cDNA, adding a universal primer site and UMIs. TCRdb redid the calling of the 5' RACE reads with MiXCR, one entry per CDR3 protein. In the table there are a few hundred thousand distinct CDR3 sequences, approximately 7% of which are singletons. This clonotype was picked up a small number of times. Sequencing was performed on PBMCs, taken 35 to 50 days after the first yellow fever vaccination. This TCR came from a man aged 18 to 29 who received the YFV17D yellow fever vaccine.

The CDR3, as DNA: TGTGCCAGCAGCTACCAGGGGGCAGGACAAGAGACCCAGTACTTC. Its protein is CASSYQGAGQETQYF. This rearrangement joins TRBV5-4 to TRBJ2-5; TRBD1 agrees at 8 bases. After removal of 3 bases from V and 2 bases from J, the junction contained 6 bases not matched to a gene. CDR1 and CDR2 from the germline V gene are SGHNT and YYREEE (reference sequence). The CDR3 has 15 residues.